This T cell receptor (beta chain) was captured in a study of cytomegalovirus exposure and HLA in healthy donors. The study's findings and limits: V- and J-gene trimming in TCR beta was tied to a missense DCLRE1C variant by an analysis performed later.

The CDR3 has 16 amino acids. Germline lookup yields CDR1 SGHRS and CDR2 YFSETQ. V lost 2 bases, J lost 3 bases, and 16 bases lay in between. This clone showed up just a few times. As yet, its antigen is unknown. The PCR employed 60 Vbeta primers together with 13 Jbeta primers. Produced via immunoSEQ multiplex PCR; TCRdb's table is partial and in-frame only. Of more than 200,000 clones in the sample, 82% were seen once. This chain joins TRBV5-1 and TRBJ2-3, with TRBD1 as a possible D gene (5 bases). This TCR was recovered from a man between 40 and 49 years old in good health and CMV-seropositive. The sequenced sample consisted of PBMCs. The DNA of the CDR3 is TGCGCCAGCAGCTTCGGCAGGCAGGGAAGGACAGATACGCAGTATTTT. Translation: CASSFGRQGRTDTQYF.